Each of the 23 T cell receptor beta chains below was sequenced from the same sample in a study of shared clonotypes between healthy human individuals. The repertoire was sequenced with immunoSEQ multiplex PCR; TCRdb's copy has only in-frame clones and lacks some. The sample includes roughly 1,500,000 clones, less than 99% of them seen just once. Sequencing input: naive CD4+ T cells sorted from blood. Subset specified: CD45RA+ positively selected. These receptors originate from a young man in good health.

Points on this clone: Other DNA variants within this sample encode the same CDR3. This rearrangement joins TRBV5-1 to TRBJ1-1; a possible D gene is TRBD1 (5 bases). Germline CDR1 and CDR2: SGHRS and YFSETQ. With 1 base removed from V and 1 base from J, the gap between germline ends came to 8 bases. CDR3 length: 14 amino acids. The CDR3: CASSLLGQNTEAFF. CDR3 bases: TGCGCCAGCAGCTTGCTTGGACAGAACACTGAAGCTTTCTTT.

V usage is TRBV27 and J usage is TRBJ2-1, with 9 bases aligning to TRBD2. V lost 1 base to trimming and J lost 0 bases; unmatched junction nucleotides: 4. This CDR3 is built from 17 residues. CDR1 and CDR2 from the germline V gene are MNHEY and SMNVEV (reference sequence). CDR3 region: CASSLFLAGSSYNEQFF. CDR3 DNA sequence: TGTGCCAGCAGTTTATTTCTAGCGGGGAGCTCCTACAATGAGCAGTTCTTC.

The V call is TRBV28, the J call TRBJ1-1, with D perhaps matching TRBD1 (5 bases). Germline V gene lookup returns CDR1 MDHEN and CDR2 SYDVKM. The CDR3 covers 14 residues. The V end lost 6 bases, the J end lost 1 base, and 12 bases lay between the germline ends. The CDR3 reads CASRMGPENTEAFF. The CDR3 DNA follows: TGTGCCAGCAGAATGGGACCGGAGAACACTGAAGCTTTCTTT.

The rearrangement uses TRBV7-8 and TRBJ2-3; no clear D. CDR3 length: 14 residues. V was shortened by 6 bases and J by 6 bases, with 16 bases between the two germline ends. The germline CDR1 and CDR2 sequences are SGHVS and FQNEAQ. The CDR3 here is CASSFGGSGDTQYF. CDR3 nucleotides: TGTGCCAGCAGTTTTGGTGGGTCTGGGGATACGCAGTATTTT.

V gene TRBV25-1 combines with J gene TRBJ2-3; no firm D call. This CDR3 has 14 amino acids. V gave up 5 bases and J gave up 1 base, with 10 bases separating them. Germline-derived CDR1 and CDR2 are MGHDK and SYGVNS. The CDR3, as DNA: TGTGCCAGCAGTACGACGTTGGGCACAGATACGCAGTATTTT. Translation: CASSTTLGTDTQYF.

The chain is built from TRBV5-1 and TRBJ2-1; TRBD2 agrees at 11 bases. Germline CDR1 and CDR2: SGHRS and YFSETQ. This CDR3 contains 15 residues. V shed 4 bases and J 4 bases; nucleotides not matched to a gene: 4. The CDR3 DNA sequence: TGCGCCAGCAGCGGGGGACTAGCGGAGTACAATGAGCAGTTCTTC. Translated: CASSGGLAEYNEQFF.

J is TRBJ2-1 and V is TRBV12-5, with D possibly matching TRBD2 (5 bases). There are 11 residues in the CDR3. The ends were cut back, 5 bases at V and 12 bases at J, with 11 bases in the middle. The germline V gene has CDR1 LGHNT and CDR2 FRNRAP. CDR3 amino acids: CASGRIAGQFF. CDR3 in DNA: TGTGCTAGTGGTCGGATTGCGGGGCAGTTCTTC.

V and J are TRBV2 and TRBJ2-7; the D is unclear. V was cut by 11 bases and J by 3 bases, with 17 bases left in between. CDR3 length: 13 residues. Germline CDR1 and CDR2: SNHLY and FYNNEI. As DNA, the CDR3 is TGTGCCGGCCACAGCATTCGCAACTACGAGCAGTACTTC. This sequence encodes CAGHSIRNYEQYF.

This chain links TRBV11-2 with TRBJ2-1; TRBD1 agrees at 9 bases. The V and J ends lost 4 bases and 9 bases, in that order; junction bases with no gene match: 16. Germline CDR1 and CDR2: SGHAT and FQNNGV. The length of the CDR3 is 17 residues. The CDR3 nucleotides are TGTGCCAGCAGCTCTTATCGACAGGGGGAGGATTTGGTTGAGCAGTTCTTC. As protein: CASSSYRQGEDLVEQFF.

The V call is TRBV18, the J call TRBJ2-3, with 7 bases aligning to TRBD1. CDR1 and CDR2 from the germline V gene are KGHSH and LQKENI. The V gene end was trimmed by 1 base and the J gene end by 1 base; junction bases not matched to a gene: 2. CDR3 length equals 15 residues. The CDR3 reads CASSPRQGRTDTQYF. The DNA for the CDR3 is TGTGCCAGCTCACCACGACAGGGACGCACAGATACGCAGTATTTT. Based on the CDR3 plus reference TRBV18 and TRBJ2-3, the full variable domain is NAGVMQNPRHLVRRRGQEARLRCSPMKGHSHVYWYRQLPEEGLKFMVYLQKENIIDESGMPKERFSAEFPKEGPSILRIQQVVRGDSAAYFCASSPRQGRTDTQYFGPGTRLTVL.

This clone has a single count. The genes are TRBV18 and TRBJ2-2; no clear D. The CDR3 consists of 11 residues. Germline assignment: CDR1 KGHSH and CDR2 LQKENI. The V and J ends lost 6 bases and 8 bases respectively, with 7 bases between them. Here the CDR3 reads CASSPEGELFF. CDR3 bases: TGTGCCAGCTCCCCCGAGGGGGAGCTGTTTTTT.

The chain employs TRBV18 and TRBJ2-5; no firm D call. Germline CDR1 reads KGHSH; CDR2 reads LQKENI. V gave up 2 bases and J gave up 0 bases, with 10 bases separating them. The CDR3 has 15 amino acids. CDR3 nucleotides: TGTGCCAGCTCACCATTACAAGCGAACCAAGAGACCCAGTACTTC. Amino acids: CASSPLQANQETQYF.

The CDR3 DNA follows: TGTGCCAGCAGCTTGGGACAGGCCGCTATCGGGCAGCCCCAGCATTTT. Its protein product is CASSLGQAAIGQPQHF. This chain uses TRBV5-8 with TRBJ1-5; maybe TRBD1 (6 bases). Germline V gives CDR1 SGHTS, CDR2 YDEGEE. V gave up 0 bases and J gave up 7 bases, with 17 bases separating them. The CDR3 consists of 16 residues.

The chain combines TRBV5-4 with TRBJ2-2, with 7 bases fitting TRBD2. After removal of 3 bases from V and 6 bases from J, the junction contained 5 bases not matched to a gene. Germline loops: CDR1 SGHNT, CDR2 YYREEE (reference sequence). There are 14 residues in the CDR3. The CDR3 nucleotides read TGTGCCAGCAGCTACCGGGGAGGGGCCGGGGAGCTGTTTTTT. It codes for CASSYRGGAGELFF.

The rearrangement links TRBV5-1 to TRBJ2-7; 9 bases map to TRBD1. The germline CDR1 and CDR2 sequences are SGHRS and YFSETQ. The junction had 8 bases not matched to a gene; V was cut back by 5 bases and J by 5 bases. This CDR3 has 14 amino acids. The CDR3 sequence: CASSQQGAIHEQYF. CDR3 bases: TGCGCCAGCAGTCAACAGGGGGCTATCCACGAGCAGTACTTC.

This clone showed up just once. The V gene is TRBV30, the J gene TRBJ2-1; TRBD2 agrees at 9 bases. The CDR3 totals 21 residues. Trimming removed 0 bases from V and 1 base from J; junction bases left unmatched: 19. Germline assignment: CDR1 GTSNPN and CDR2 SVGIG (reference sequence). CDR3 protein: CAWSVPIAGVIGAVSYNEQFF. DNA of the CDR3: TGTGCCTGGAGTGTACCCATAGCGGGAGTCATTGGGGCGGTGTCCTACAATGAGCAGTTCTTC.

This clone appeared once. The genes are TRBV7-9 and TRBJ1-1; D is uncertain. Germline-derived CDR1 and CDR2 are SEHNR and FQNEAQ (reference sequence). The length of the CDR3 is 14 residues. V was shortened by 5 bases and J by 3 bases, with 13 bases between the two germline ends. CDR3 DNA: TGTGCCAGCAGCCCTAGGGTAGGGTACACTGAAGCTTTCTTT. Translated, it gives CASSPRVGYTEAFF.

V and J are TRBV28 and TRBJ1-5; D gene unclear. Trimming stripped 6 bases from V and 5 bases from J, with 8 bases between. Germline V gene data show CDR1 as MDHEN and CDR2 as SYDVKM. The CDR3 has 12 residues. CDR3 sequence: CASSINHQPQHF. DNA for the CDR3: TGTGCCAGCAGCATCAATCATCAGCCCCAGCATTTT.

The chain employs TRBV11-2 and TRBJ2-7, with D hard to call. V lost 5 bases and J lost 3, with 14 bases in between. CDR3 length: 14 residues. Germline CDR1 is SGHAT and CDR2 is FQNNGV. The CDR3 nucleotides are TGTGCCAGCAGCCCGCTTACTTGGGGCTACGAGCAGTACTTC. Its translation is CASSPLTWGYEQYF.

The chain has TRBV5-6 and TRBJ1-4, with 9 nucleotides matching TRBD1. The J segment lost 5 bases and the V segment lost 2 bases, leaving 4 bases of the junction unmatched. This CDR3 spans 15 amino acids. Looked up from germline, CDR1 is SGHDT and CDR2 is YYEEEE. The CDR3 DNA reads TGTGCCAGCAGCTTACCGGGACAGGGAAATGAAAAACTGTTTTTT. It translates to CASSLPGQGNEKLFF. Together with reference TRBV5-6 and TRBJ1-4, the CDR3 gives the full variable domain: DAGVTQSPTHLIKTRGQQVTLRCSPKSGHDTVSWYQQALGQGPQFIFQYYEEEERQRGNFPDRFSGHQFPNYSSELNVNALLLGDSALYLCASSLPGQGNEKLFFGSGTQLSVL.

This rearrangement joins TRBV29-1 to TRBJ1-1; the D gene is possibly TRBD1 (6 bases). The germline V gene has CDR1 SQVTM and CDR2 ANQGSEA. Between the trimmed V and J ends, which lost 1 base and 10 bases, there was a span of 13 bases. This CDR3 region has 12 residues. Here the CDR3 reads CSVEAGAWVAFF. CDR3 DNA sequence: TGCAGCGTTGAAGCGGGGGCCTGGGTAGCTTTCTTT.

About this clone: The sample carries other DNA sequences with the same CDR3. The genes are TRBV5-1 and TRBJ2-7, with a possible D match to TRBD2 (6 bases). The CDR3 extends over 11 amino acids. CDR1 and CDR2 from the germline V gene are SGHRS and YFSETQ. V was trimmed by 2 bases and J by 6 bases, leaving 6 bases between them. The CDR3 DNA follows: TGCGCCAGCAGCTTCGGGGGCGAGCAGTACTTC. Protein sequence: CASSFGGEQYF. Using reference TRBV5-1 and TRBJ2-7 for the parts outside the CDR3, the full variable domain is KAGVTQTPRYLIKTRGQQVTLSCSPISGHRSVSWYQQTPGQGLQFLFEYFSETQRNKGNFPGRFSGRQFSNSRSEMNVSTLELGDSALYLCASSFGGEQYFGPGTRLTVT.

This sequence joins TRBV25-1 and TRBJ2-2; D uncertain. Germline loops: CDR1 MGHDK, CDR2 SYGVNS. V dropped 7 bases and J dropped 7 bases, with 7 bases sitting between them. This CDR3 is built from 11 residues. In nucleotides, the CDR3 is TGTGCCAGCACCGGCATCGGGGAGCTGTTTTTT. Residues: CASTGIGELFF.